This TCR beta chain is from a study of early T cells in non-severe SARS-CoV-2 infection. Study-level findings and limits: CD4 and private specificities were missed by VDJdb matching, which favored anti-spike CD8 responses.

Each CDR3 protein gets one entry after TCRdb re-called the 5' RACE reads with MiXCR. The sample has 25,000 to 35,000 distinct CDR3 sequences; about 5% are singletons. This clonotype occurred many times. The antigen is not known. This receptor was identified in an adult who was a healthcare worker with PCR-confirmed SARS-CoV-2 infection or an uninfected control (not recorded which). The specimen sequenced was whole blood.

CDR3 in DNA: TGCGCCAGCAGCCCTCGAGGAGGGGGTAACACTGAAGCTTTCTTT. Translation: CASSPRGGGNTEAFF. This chain links TRBV5-1 with TRBJ1-1, with D possibly matching TRBD1 (6 bases). In germline, CDR1 is SGHRS, CDR2 YFSETQ. Trimming stripped 4 bases from V and 2 bases from J, with 15 bases between. The CDR3 spans 15 residues.